One sample yielded the 20 T cell receptor beta chains listed below, sequenced in a study of response to subunit inactivated influenza vaccine. TCRdb analysed the RT-PCR reads with MiXCR anew, one entry per CDR3 protein. The data show just over 300,000 distinct CDR3 sequences, 21% seen once. Source: PBMCs from blood, taken about 20 months after vaccination. All receptors derive from a man between 50 and 70 years old who received an inactivated influenza vaccine.

The chain recombines TRBV6-1 with TRBJ1-1; weak D call: TRBD1 (5 bases). The CDR3 runs to 15 residues. V lost 6 bases to trimming and J lost 5 bases, with 19 bases between them. CDR1 is MNHNS and CDR2 is SASEGT in the germline V gene. The CDR3 loop reads CASSFAGGSGTEAFF. The CDR3 coding sequence is TGTGCCAGCAGCTTCGCGGGGGGATCGGGGACTGAAGCTTTCTTT.

This clonotype was counted only a few times. J is TRBJ1-2 and V is TRBV29-1; possible D gene TRBD1, 6 bases. Trimming cost V 6 bases and J 5 bases, with 16 bases left between them. Per the germline V gene, CDR1 is SQVTM and CDR2 is ANQGSEA. The CDR3 has 13 residues. The CDR3 region has the DNA TGCAGCGTGAGAGACCCGGACAGATATGGCTACACCTTC. Residues: CSVRDPDRYGYTF.

This chain uses TRBV29-1 with TRBJ2-1, with D hard to call. Trimming took 8 bases from V and 4 from J, leaving 15 bases between them. The CDR3 contains 13 residues. Looked up from germline, CDR1 is SQVTM and CDR2 is ANQGSEA. The DNA of the CDR3 is TGCAGCCCCTATTCCGGGCTTTACAATGAGCAGTTCTTC. Amino acids: CSPYSGLYNEQFF.

In its sample, this clonotype was seen a few times. The chain is built from TRBV20-1 and TRBJ1-2, with D possibly TRBD1 on 5 matching bases. Germline V gene sequence: CDR1 DFQATT, CDR2 SNEGSKA (reference sequence). The CDR3 contains 15 residues. V was shortened by 1 base and J by 4 bases, with 16 bases between the two germline ends. DNA of the CDR3: TGCAGTGCTAGAGGCATGACGGGGCGCGGCTATGGCTACACCTTC. Translation gives CSARGMTGRGYGYTF.

The gene calls are TRBV27 and TRBJ1-1; D is perhaps TRBD1 (5 bases). Germline values: CDR1 MNHEY, CDR2 SMNVEV (reference sequence). V dropped 2 bases and J dropped 0 bases, with 10 bases sitting between them. The CDR3 length is 15 residues. The CDR3 loop is CASSLNRGLNTEAFF. The CDR3 DNA reads as TGTGCCAGCAGTTTAAATAGGGGCCTGAACACTGAAGCTTTCTTT.

This clonotype was detected once. V gene TRBV29-1 combines with J gene TRBJ2-5; 7 bases match TRBD1. The germline gives CDR1 SQVTM, CDR2 ANQGSEA. The length of the CDR3 is 12 residues. The junction had 4 bases not matched to a gene; V was cut back by 5 bases and J by 4 bases. In DNA, the CDR3 is TGCAGCGTTCGACAGGGTATAGAGACCCAGTACTTC. Amino acid sequence: CSVRQGIETQYF.

J is TRBJ1-2 and V is TRBV23-1; D possibly corresponds to TRBD1 (5 bases). Being an ORF, TRBV23-1 has a function that is uncertain. This CDR3 is 17 amino acids long. Trimming cost V 1 base and J 0 bases, with 15 bases left between them. Here the CDR3 reads CASSQLSGRDPNYGYTF. DNA of the CDR3: TGCGCCAGCAGTCAATTAAGTGGCCGGGACCCTAACTATGGCTACACCTTC.

This clonotype was recorded many times. V and J are TRBV5-6 and TRBJ2-2; D is ambiguous. The CDR3 spans 15 residues. V dropped 5 bases and J dropped 0 bases, with 11 bases sitting between them. Germline V gene data show CDR1 as SGHDT and CDR2 as YYEEEE. The CDR3 loop is CASSLVGANTGELFF. The CDR3 DNA reads TGTGCCAGCAGTTTAGTAGGAGCGAACACCGGGGAGCTGTTTTTT. Based on the CDR3 plus reference TRBV5-6 and TRBJ2-2, the full variable domain is DAGVTQSPTHLIKTRGQQVTLRCSPKSGHDTVSWYQQALGQGPQFIFQYYEEEERQRGNFPDRFSGHQFPNYSSELNVNALLLGDSALYLCASSLVGANTGELFFGEGSRLTVL.

This clonotype was counted a few times. The rearrangement joins TRBV12-3 or TRBV12-4 to TRBJ2-1; 10 bases agree with TRBD1. There are 17 residues in the CDR3. Unmatched junction bases numbered 9, after V lost 4 bases and J lost 3 bases. CDR3 region: CASSSSGQGRYYNEQFF. As DNA, the CDR3 is TGTGCCAGCAGTTCCTCGGGACAGGGGAGGTACTACAATGAGCAGTTCTTC.

The chain couples TRBV15 to TRBJ1-5; D remains ambiguous. Germline V lookup: CDR1 LNHNV, CDR2 YYDKDF (reference sequence). The CDR3 length is 16 residues. V lost 3 bases to trimming and J lost 6 bases, with 18 bases between them. CDR3 residues: CATSREPYAGGQPQHF. The DNA of the CDR3 is TGTGCCACCAGCAGGGAACCTTACGCGGGAGGTCAGCCCCAGCATTTT.

Regarding this clonotype: The CDR3 does not close with the conserved phenylalanine or tryptophan, likely indicating a read error. J is TRBJ2-3 and V is TRBV29-1; D may be TRBD1 (6 bases). CDR1 is SQVTM, CDR2 ANQGSEA, per germline. The CDR3 runs to 12 residues. V was cut by 3 bases and J by 4 bases, with 8 bases left in between. Here the CDR3 reads CSVDEGADTQYS. The CDR3 DNA follows: TGCAGCGTTGACGAGGGGGCAGATACGCAGTATTCT.

The V call is TRBV12-3 or TRBV12-4, the J call TRBJ1-1; D unclear. Trimming removed 3 bases from V and 6 bases from J, with 26 bases in between. This CDR3 is built from 18 residues. Written as DNA, the CDR3 is TGTGCCAGCAGTTTCGAGCAATACCTCCGACGATCGGGCGCTGAAGCTTTCTTT. It encodes CASSFEQYLRRSGAEAFF.

This clonotype was seen a handful of times. The chain carries TRBV7-8 and TRBJ1-1; D perhaps matches TRBD1 (6 bases). CDR1 is SGHVS and CDR2 is FQNEAQ in the germline V gene. Trimming pared 6 bases from V and 0 bases from J, leaving 14 bases between. This CDR3 contains 15 residues. The chain's CDR3 is CASRKAGQLNTEAFF. The CDR3 DNA reads TGTGCCAGCAGAAAGGCCGGACAGTTGAACACTGAAGCTTTCTTT.

This rearrangement joins TRBV5-1 to TRBJ2-1, with D maybe TRBD1 (5 bases). This CDR3 is 13 amino acids long. Germline V gene data show CDR1 as SGHRS and CDR2 as YFSETQ. Between the trimmed V and J ends, which lost 4 bases and 4 bases, there was a span of 9 bases. CDR3 residues: CASSADIYNEQFF. The DNA of the CDR3 is TGCGCCAGCAGCGCGGACATTTACAATGAGCAGTTCTTC.

The chain uses TRBV7-2 and TRBJ2-5, with D perhaps matching TRBD1 (6 bases). Germline CDR1 SGHTA, CDR2 FQGNSA. Trimming took off 1 base at V and 4 bases at J, with 13 bases between the two ends. The CDR3 loop spans 15 amino acids. The CDR3 nucleotides read TGTGCCAGCAGCTTAGGGGGGCAAAGGGGAGAGACCCAGTACTTC. It encodes CASSLGGQRGETQYF.

The CDR3 sequence: CASSQPGQGRSEQYF. DNA for the CDR3: TGCGCCAGCAGCCAGCCGGGACAGGGAAGAAGCGAGCAGTACTTC. This chain links TRBV4-3 with TRBJ2-7; 9 nucleotides align to TRBD1. Looked up from germline, CDR1 is LGHNA and CDR2 is YSLEER. This CDR3 has 15 amino acids. V trimming: 3 bases; J trimming: 6 bases; junction bases outside the gene matches: 9.

The V and J genes are TRBV10-3 and TRBJ1-6, with TRBD1 matching over 7 bases. This CDR3 region has 18 residues. V lost 5 bases, J lost 9 bases, and 19 bases stayed unmatched. CDR1 is ENHRY, CDR2 SYGVKD, per germline. CDR3 protein: CAISPRPSYRGMGSPLHF. The CDR3 DNA reads as TGTGCCATCAGTCCTCGACCTTCCTACAGGGGCATGGGTTCACCCCTCCACTTT.

This clonotype came up a few times. This rearrangement joins TRBV20-1 to TRBJ2-5; 9 bases are shared with TRBD2. V dropped 0 bases and J dropped 4; count of bases not matched to a gene: 3. CDR1 and CDR2 (germline): DFQATT, SNEGSKA (reference sequence). This CDR3 has 14 residues. The CDR3 region is CSARDRGRVETQYF. The CDR3 nucleotides are TGCAGTGCTAGAGATCGCGGGAGGGTAGAGACCCAGTACTTC.

The J gene is TRBJ1-6, the V gene TRBV10-2; D unresolved. Germline CDR1 and CDR2: WSHSY and SAAADI. The V end was cut by 0 bases, the J end by 7 bases, with 4 bases between. This CDR3 is 13 amino acids long. The CDR3 loop reads CASSESRNSPLHF. The CDR3 bases are TGCGCCAGCAGTGAGTCTAGGAATTCACCCCTCCACTTT.

This rearrangement joins TRBV4-3 to TRBJ2-7, with TRBD1 as a possible D gene (6 bases). Trimming removed 3 bases from V and 5 bases from J, with 17 bases in between. This CDR3 spans 15 amino acids. CDR1 is LGHNA, CDR2 YSLEER, per germline. The CDR3 nucleotides read TGCGCCAGCAGCCATACCCCGAGGGCAGGGGACGAGCAGTACTTC. Translation gives CASSHTPRAGDEQYF.